What follows is one T cell receptor beta chain and its context. In the original processing: Estimation of nucleated cell counts was performed using reference gene primer amplification. Measured with immunoSEQ multiplex PCR; TCRdb has only the in-frame clones, and not every one. Clonal size and the V and J genes are those of that table, whereas D and trimming came from the DNA. The data hold about 220,000 clones, with approximately 85% observed a single time. The data belong to a study of blood T cell repertoires in COVID-19. Study at large: Samples taken during acute and convalescent COVID-19 were collected in the United States, Italy and Spain.

The CDR3 totals 14 residues. V lost 4 bases to trimming and J lost 4 bases, with 16 bases between them. CDR1 SQVTM and CDR2 ANQGSEA come from the germline V gene. The gene calls are TRBV29-1 and TRBJ1-2; tentatively, D is TRBD1 (5 bases). The clonotype originates from a woman between 70 and 85 years old with COVID-19, enrolled during active disease. Source material: peripheral blood. CDR3 amino acids: CSVGRQGGVYGYTF. The CDR3 DNA sequence: TGCAGCGTTGGACGGCAGGGTGGAGTCTATGGCTACACCTTC.